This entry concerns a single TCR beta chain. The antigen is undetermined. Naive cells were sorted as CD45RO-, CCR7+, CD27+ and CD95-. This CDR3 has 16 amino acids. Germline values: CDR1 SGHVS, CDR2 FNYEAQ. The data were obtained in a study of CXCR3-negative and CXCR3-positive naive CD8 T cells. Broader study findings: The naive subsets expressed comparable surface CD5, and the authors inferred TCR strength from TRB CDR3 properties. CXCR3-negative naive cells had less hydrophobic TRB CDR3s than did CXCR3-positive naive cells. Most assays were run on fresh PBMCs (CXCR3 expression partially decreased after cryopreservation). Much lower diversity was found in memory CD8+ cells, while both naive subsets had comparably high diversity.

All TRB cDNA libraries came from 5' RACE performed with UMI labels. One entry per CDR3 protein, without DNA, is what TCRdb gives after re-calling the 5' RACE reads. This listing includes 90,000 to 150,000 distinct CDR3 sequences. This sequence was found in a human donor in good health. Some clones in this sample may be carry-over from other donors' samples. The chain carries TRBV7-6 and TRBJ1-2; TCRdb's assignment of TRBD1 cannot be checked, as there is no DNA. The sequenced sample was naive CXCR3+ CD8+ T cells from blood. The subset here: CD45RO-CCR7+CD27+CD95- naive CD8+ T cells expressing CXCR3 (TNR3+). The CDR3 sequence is CASSLTGTGDFYGYTF.